This T cell receptor (beta chain) was sequenced during a study of vaccination and CD4 T cells after COVID-19. Study information: Six men and four women formed the convalescents, two being Hispanic. Researchers treated cells with overlapping spike peptides taken from SARS-CoV-2, HCoV-NL63, HCoV-OC43 and HCoV-229E.

This clonotype came up a few times. The antigen is unknown. At the Johns Hopkins FTIC core, DNA taken from cultured CD4+ T cells was sequenced by way of the Oncomine TCR Beta short-read assay. TCRdb recomputed calls from the PCR reads with MiXCR, one row per CDR3 protein. Of about 20,000 distinct CDR3 sequences detected, less than 35% appear once; the ten largest clones hold approximately 13%. The CDR3 spans 13 residues. The V end lost 8 bases, the J end lost 1 base, and 11 bases lay between the germline ends. The V gene's germline CDR1 is ENHRY and CDR2 SYGVKD. The treatment is: approximately nine-day PBMC culture with coronavirus spike peptide pools or control peptides (ViraFEST assay).

Input material: cultured CD4+ T cells from blood. The TCR sequence derives from a human donor with COVID-19. This sequence joins TRBV10-3 and TRBJ2-5, with a weak D call TRBD1 (5 bases). The CDR3 DNA reads TGTGCCATCGGGGCTGTGAGCCAAGAGACCCAGTACTTC. Protein sequence: CAIGAVSQETQYF.